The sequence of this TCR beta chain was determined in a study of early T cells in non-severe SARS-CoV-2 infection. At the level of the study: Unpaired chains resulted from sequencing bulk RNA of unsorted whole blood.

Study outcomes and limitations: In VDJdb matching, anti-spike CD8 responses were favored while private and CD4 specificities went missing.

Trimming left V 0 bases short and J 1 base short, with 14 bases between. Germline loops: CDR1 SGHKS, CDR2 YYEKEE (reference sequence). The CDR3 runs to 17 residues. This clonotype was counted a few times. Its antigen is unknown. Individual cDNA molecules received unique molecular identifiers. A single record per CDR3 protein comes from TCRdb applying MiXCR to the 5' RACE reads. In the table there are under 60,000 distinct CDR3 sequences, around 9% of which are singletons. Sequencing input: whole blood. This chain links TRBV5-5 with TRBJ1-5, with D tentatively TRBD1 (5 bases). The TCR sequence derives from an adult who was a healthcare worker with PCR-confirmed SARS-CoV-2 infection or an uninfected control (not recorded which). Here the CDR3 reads CASSLGLGVTSNQPQHF. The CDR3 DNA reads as TGTGCCAGCAGCTTGGGGCTAGGGGTTACGAGCAATCAGCCCCAGCATTTT.